This TCR beta chain is from a study of T cells after yellow fever vaccination. Germline V CDR1 and CDR2: SGHRS, YFSETQ. V lost 4 bases and J lost 4, with 12 bases in between. The CDR3 extends over 15 amino acids. TCRdb redid the calling of the 5' RACE reads with MiXCR, one entry per CDR3 protein. The sample lists a few hundred thousand distinct CDR3 sequences; around 8.1% were seen once. This clonotype has just a few counts. This rearrangement joins TRBV5-1 to TRBJ2-6; D is uncertain. The receptor was derived from a man between 18 and 35 years old who received the YFV17D yellow fever vaccine. Sequencing was performed on PBMCs, taken approximately 40 days after the first yellow fever vaccination. CDR3 nucleotides: TGCGCCAGCAGCCAGGTCTCGGCGGGGGCCAACGTCCTGACTTTC. As protein: CASSQVSAGANVLTF.